This TCR beta chain was captured in a study of Graves' ophthalmopathy and Graves' hyperthyroidism. Study-wide findings and caveats: In blood, most expanded thyroid clonotypes above 0.001 frequency were also detected.

This clonotype was observed a handful of times. Its matching antigen is unknown. RNA served as the template for amplifying TCR beta CDR3 regions. An opening RT-PCR round employed HTBI primers and preceded a second-round multiplex PCR. TCRdb independently ran MiXCR on the multiplex PCR reads; one entry per CDR3 protein. This table has 400,000 to 500,000 distinct CDR3 sequences, 20% to 25% appearing once. Hyperthyroidism in these 18- to 65-year-old patients was newly diagnosed, lasting under 2 months. The sequenced sample consisted of peripheral blood. The receptor was isolated from a woman younger than 35 with stable Graves' hyperthyroidism.

DNA for the CDR3: TGTGCCAGCAGTTCGGTAGGGACGAGGGAGCAGTACTTC. Its translation is CASSSVGTREQYF. The V call is TRBV28, the J call TRBJ2-7; TRBD1 or TRBD2 may be the D gene (5 bases each). The CDR3 loop spans 13 amino acids. Trimming pared 4 bases from V and 7 bases from J, leaving 14 bases between. The germline V gene encodes CDR1 MDHEN and CDR2 SYDVKM.